These T cell receptor beta chains were read from a single sample in a study of T-cell reconstitution after alpha-beta-depleted transplantation in children. A single record per CDR3 protein comes from TCRdb applying MiXCR to the PCR reads. This sample carries about 300,000 distinct CDR3 sequences, about 9.5% of them seen once, and the ten largest clones take less than 8%. The material sequenced was PBMCs, taken before TCRalphabeta/CD19-depleted stem cell transplant. These receptors all come from a boy in the first two years of life with acute myeloid leukemia, due to receive a stem cell transplant. Each CDR3 is given with its conserved first and last residue. The D gene is left open where the match is weak. Clone size, where shown, is once, few, many, or a class for clones that have expanded.

>TRBJ2-5|NA|many|TRBV20-1
CSARDGASMGETQYF
TGCAGTGCTAGAGATGGGGCTAGCATGGGAGAGACCCAGTACTTC
>TRBJ1-4|TRBD1|many|TRBV12-3/TRBV12-4
CASSFRDRLTGANEKLFF
TGTGCCAGCAGTTTCCGGGACAGGCTCACGGGAGCTAATGAAAAACTGTTTTTT
>TRBJ2-2|NA|many|TRBV4-2
CASSQETGELFF
TGCGCCAGCAGCCAAGAGACCGGGGAGCTGTTTTTT
>TRBJ2-6|TRBD2|few|TRBV27
CASSLPARTRGSDSGANVLTF
TGTGCCAGCAGCCTCCCCGCACGGACTAGGGGATCCGACTCTGGGGCCAACGTCCTGACTTTC
>TRBJ2-7|NA|NA|TRBV28
CASSLTATSSYEQYF
TGTGCCAGCAGTTTAACCGCTACCAGTTCCTACGAGCAGTACTTC
>TRBJ2-3|TRBD1|few|TRBV28
CASRTGVDTQYF
TGTGCCAGCAGGACAGGGGTGGATACGCAGTATTTT
>TRBJ2-5|TRBD1|few|TRBV6-1
CASSEALTGTGFSLYQETQYF
TGTGCCAGCAGTGAAGCCTTAACCGGGACAGGGTTTAGTTTGTACCAAGAGACCCAGTACTTC
>TRBJ2-1|NA|many|TRBV7-2
CASSLLGTVLFF
TGTGCCAGCAGCCTACTCGGGACTGTGCTCTTCTTC
>TRBJ1-5|TRBD1|many|TRBV29-1
CSAQERSGGPYSNQPQHF
TGCAGCGCCCAAGAAAGGTCAGGGGGCCCCTATAGCAATCAGCCCCAGCATTTT
>TRBJ1-5|NA|many|TRBV3-1
CASSQGPPGPQHF
TGTGCCAGCAGCCAAGGGCCCCCAGGGCCCCAGCATTTT
>TRBJ1-4|NA|many|TRBV20-1
CSARAEGGQEKLFF
TGCAGTGCTAGAGCCGAGGGGGGGCAAGAAAAACTGTTTTTT
>TRBJ2-2|NA|many|TRBV11-1
CASSKIRGRSTGELFF
TGTGCCAGCAGCAAAATCAGGGGAAGGAGCACCGGGGAGCTGTTTTTT
>TRBJ2-6|TRBD1|many|TRBV6-1
CASSPGQGASGANVLTF
TGTGCCAGCAGCCCAGGACAGGGGGCGTCTGGGGCCAACGTCCTGACTTTC
>TRBJ1-6|TRBD1|few|TRBV12-3/TRBV12-4
CAISRTGTYNSPLHF
TGTGCCATCAGTCGGACAGGCACCTATAATTCACCCCTCCACTTT
>TRBJ2-5|TRBD2|few|TRBV11-1
CASSPGLAGRETQYF
TGTGCCAGCAGCCCCGGACTAGCGGGGAGGGAGACCCAGTACTTC
>TRBJ1-6|TRBD1|NA|TRBV5-1
CASSFEDRSPLHF
TGCGCCAGCAGCTTCGAGGACAGGTCACCCCTCCACTTT
>TRBJ2-7|TRBD2|few|TRBV15
CATSRDRAGGRNEQYF
TGTGCCACCAGCAGAGATAGGGCGGGAGGTCGCAACGAGCAGTACTTC
>TRBJ2-5|TRBD1|many|TRBV14
CASSQGDSRETQYF
TGTGCCAGCAGTCAGGGGGACAGCCGAGAGACCCAGTACTTC
>TRBJ2-2|NA|many|TRBV24-1
CATSDLETENTGELFF
TGTGCCACCAGTGATTTGGAGACAGAGAACACCGGGGAGCTGTTTTTT
>TRBJ1-2|TRBD1|many|TRBV6-5
CASSYSNRGRDGYTF
TGTGCCAGCAGTTACTCGAACAGGGGGCGCGATGGCTACACCTTC
>TRBJ1-2|NA|many|TRBV15
CATSRDVGSYGYTF
TGTGCCACCAGCAGAGATGTAGGGTCTTATGGCTACACCTTC
>TRBJ2-2|NA|many|TRBV7-3
CASSPRTNTGELFF
TGTGCCAGCAGCCCCAGAACGAACACCGGGGAGCTGTTTTTT
>TRBJ1-3|TRBD1|many|TRBV20-1
CSARGTGTGRNTIYF
TGCAGTGCTAGAGGTACCGGGACAGGACGAAACACCATATATTTT
>TRBJ2-7|NA|many|TRBV28
CASRNSAGHEQYF
TGTGCCAGCAGGAATAGCGCCGGTCACGAGCAGTACTTC
>TRBJ1-1|NA|NA|TRBV7-2
CASSFTGWNTEAFF
TGTGCCAGCAGCTTTACAGGGTGGAACACTGAAGCTTTCTTT
>TRBJ2-7|TRBD1|many|TRBV18
CASSLGDRGLDEQYF
TGTGCCAGCTCACTCGGCGACAGGGGATTGGACGAGCAGTACTTC
>TRBJ1-1|NA|many|TRBV7-2
CASSLEPIPETEAFF
TGTGCCAGCAGCTTAGAGCCGATACCGGAGACTGAAGCTTTCTTT
>TRBJ2-4|NA|many|TRBV9
CASSENREGAKNIQYF
TGTGCCAGCAGCGAAAACAGGGAGGGGGCCAAAAACATTCAGTACTTC
>TRBJ1-4|NA|many|TRBV29-1
CSVRLDEKLFF
TGCAGCGTTAGACTGGATGAAAAACTGTTTTTT
>TRBJ2-3|NA|many|TRBV20-1
CSARFTSTDTQYF
TGCAGTGCTAGATTTACTAGCACAGATACGCAGTATTTT
>TRBJ2-1|NA|few|TRBV12-3/TRBV12-4
CASSLLSDLRGFSSYNEQFF
TGTGCCAGCAGTTTACTGTCCGACTTGAGGGGCTTCAGCTCCTACAATGAGCAGTTCTTC
>TRBJ2-7|NA|many|TRBV29-1
CSVEGDRGSSYEQYF
TGCAGCGTTGAGGGTGATCGGGGGAGCTCCTACGAGCAGTACTTC
>TRBJ2-7|NA|many|TRBV28
CASSLRPQRTYEQYF
TGTGCCAGCAGTTTAAGGCCCCAGCGGACCTACGAGCAGTACTTC
>TRBJ2-7|TRBD1|many|TRBV5-1
CASSVYGQGASYEQYF
TGCGCCAGCAGCGTATACGGACAGGGGGCGTCCTACGAGCAGTACTTC
>TRBJ2-5|NA|many|TRBV20-1
CSARVPTSQETQYF
TGCAGTGCTAGAGTCCCCACATCGCAAGAGACCCAGTACTTC
>TRBJ2-1|NA|many|TRBV7-2
CASSLGGGSYNEQFF
TGTGCCAGCAGCTTGGGGGGTGGGTCCTACAATGAGCAGTTCTTC
>TRBJ1-1|TRBD1|many|TRBV11-3
CASSTYRGGLRTEAFF
TGTGCCAGCAGCACTTACAGGGGAGGCCTGAGAACTGAAGCTTTCTTT
>TRBJ1-6|TRBD1|NA|TRBV6-5
CASSSKSGTGNNSPLHF
TGTGCCAGCAGTTCCAAAAGCGGGACAGGGAATAATTCACCCCTCCACTTT
>TRBJ2-7|NA|NA|TRBV7-6
CASSPGPATYEQYF
TGTGCCAGCAGCCCGGGGCCAGCGACCTACGAGCAGTACTTC
>TRBJ2-7|NA|many|TRBV20-1
CSARALGRNEQYF
TGCAGTGCTAGAGCGTTGGGGAGGAACGAGCAGTACTTC
>TRBJ2-7|NA|many|TRBV28
CASSFGAGEQYF
TGTGCCAGCAGTTTCGGGGCAGGCGAGCAGTACTTC
>TRBJ2-7|TRBD2|few|TRBV9
CASSAGTSGGHNYEQYF
TGTGCCAGCAGCGCCGGGACTAGCGGGGGTCACAACTACGAGCAGTACTTC